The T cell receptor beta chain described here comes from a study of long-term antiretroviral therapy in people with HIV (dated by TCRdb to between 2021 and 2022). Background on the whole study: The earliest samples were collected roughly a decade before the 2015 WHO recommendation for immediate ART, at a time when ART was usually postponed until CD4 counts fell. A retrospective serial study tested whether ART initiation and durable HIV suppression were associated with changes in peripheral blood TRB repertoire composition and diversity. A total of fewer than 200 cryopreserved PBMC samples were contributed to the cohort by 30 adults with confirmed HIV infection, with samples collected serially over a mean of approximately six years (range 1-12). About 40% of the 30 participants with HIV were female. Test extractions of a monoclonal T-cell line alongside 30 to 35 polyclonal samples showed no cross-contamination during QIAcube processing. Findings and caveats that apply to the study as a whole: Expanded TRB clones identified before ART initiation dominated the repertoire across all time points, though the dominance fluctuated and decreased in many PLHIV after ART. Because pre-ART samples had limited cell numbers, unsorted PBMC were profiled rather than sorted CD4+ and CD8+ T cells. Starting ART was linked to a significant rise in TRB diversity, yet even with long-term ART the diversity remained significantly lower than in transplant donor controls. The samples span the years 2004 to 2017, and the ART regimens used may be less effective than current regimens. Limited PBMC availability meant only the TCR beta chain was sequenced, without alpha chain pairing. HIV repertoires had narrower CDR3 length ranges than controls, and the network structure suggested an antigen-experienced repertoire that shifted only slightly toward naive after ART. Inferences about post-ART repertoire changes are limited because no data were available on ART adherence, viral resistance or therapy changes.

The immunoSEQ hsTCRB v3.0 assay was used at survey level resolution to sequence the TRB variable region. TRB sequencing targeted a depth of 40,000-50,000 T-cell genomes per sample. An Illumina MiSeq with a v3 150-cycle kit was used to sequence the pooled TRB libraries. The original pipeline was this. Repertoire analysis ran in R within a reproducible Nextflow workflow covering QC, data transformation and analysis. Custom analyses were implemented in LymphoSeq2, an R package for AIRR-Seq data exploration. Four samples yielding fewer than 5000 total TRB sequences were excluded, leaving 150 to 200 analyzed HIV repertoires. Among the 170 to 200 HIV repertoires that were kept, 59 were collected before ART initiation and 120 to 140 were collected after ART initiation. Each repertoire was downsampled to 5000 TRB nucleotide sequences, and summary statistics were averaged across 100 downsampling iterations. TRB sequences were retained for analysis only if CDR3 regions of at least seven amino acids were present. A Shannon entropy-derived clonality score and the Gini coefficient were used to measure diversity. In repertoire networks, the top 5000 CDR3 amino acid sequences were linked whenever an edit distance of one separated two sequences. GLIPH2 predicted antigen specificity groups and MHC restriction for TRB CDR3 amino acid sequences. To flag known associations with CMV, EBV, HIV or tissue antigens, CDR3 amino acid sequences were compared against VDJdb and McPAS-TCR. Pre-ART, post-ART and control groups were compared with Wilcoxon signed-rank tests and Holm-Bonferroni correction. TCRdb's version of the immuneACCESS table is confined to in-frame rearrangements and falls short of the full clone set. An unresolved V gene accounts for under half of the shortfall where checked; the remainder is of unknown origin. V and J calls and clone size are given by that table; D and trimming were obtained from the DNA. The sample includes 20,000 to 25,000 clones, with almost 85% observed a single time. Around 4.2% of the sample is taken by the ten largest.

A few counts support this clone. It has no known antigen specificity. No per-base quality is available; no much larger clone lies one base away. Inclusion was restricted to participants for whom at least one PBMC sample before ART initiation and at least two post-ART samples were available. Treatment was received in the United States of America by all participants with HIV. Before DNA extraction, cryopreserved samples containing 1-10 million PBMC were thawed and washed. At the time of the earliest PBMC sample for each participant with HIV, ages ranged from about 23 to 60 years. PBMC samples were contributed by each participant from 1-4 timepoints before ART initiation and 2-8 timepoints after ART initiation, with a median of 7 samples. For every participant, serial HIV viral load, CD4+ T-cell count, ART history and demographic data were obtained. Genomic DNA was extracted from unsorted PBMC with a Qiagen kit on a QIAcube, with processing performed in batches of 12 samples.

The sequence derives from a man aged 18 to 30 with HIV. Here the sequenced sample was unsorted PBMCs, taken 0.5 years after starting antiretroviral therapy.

The CDR3 amino acid sequence is: CASSQARTPGRYGYTF. The sequenced DNA: TGTGCCAGCAGCCAAGCTCGGACGCCTGGTCGGTATGGCTACACCTTC. The chain is encoded by TRBV7-9 joined to TRBJ1-2; the D segment cannot be called with confidence. The germline V gene encodes CDR1 SEHNR and CDR2 FQNEAQ (reference sequence). The CDR3 runs 16 amino acids, cysteine and phenylalanine included. The read is trimmed to its CDR3 DNA, 48 bases read in frame from base 1. V gives up 5 bases and J gives up 5 bases, and the segment between their germline ends measures 21 bases.